This T cell receptor beta chain emerged from a study of T cells in Graves' hyperthyroidism and ophthalmopathy. Study-wide context: Peripheral blood was secured at the point of initial diagnosis, before any treatment.

Amplification of TCR beta CDR3 regions was performed using RNA transcripts as template. Primed by the HTBI set, a first-round RT-PCR was run on the TCR CDR3. TCRdb redid the calling of the multiplex PCR reads with MiXCR, one entry per CDR3 protein. Counted here are about 640,000 distinct CDR3 sequences, roughly 15% occurring once; the ten biggest clones make up around 13%. The CDR3 loop spans 14 amino acids. Germline CDR1 is LNHDA and CDR2 is SQIVND (reference sequence). Trimming stripped 5 bases from V and 0 bases from J, with 10 bases between. The source of this sequence is a woman aged 45-65 years with Graves' ophthalmopathy. The chain couples TRBV19 to TRBJ2-5, with D tentatively TRBD1 or TRBD2 (5 bases each). Sample: blood. CDR3 sequence: CASSLRDHQETQYF. The CDR3 DNA sequence: TGTGCCAGTAGTCTCCGGGACCACCAAGAGACCCAGTACTTC.